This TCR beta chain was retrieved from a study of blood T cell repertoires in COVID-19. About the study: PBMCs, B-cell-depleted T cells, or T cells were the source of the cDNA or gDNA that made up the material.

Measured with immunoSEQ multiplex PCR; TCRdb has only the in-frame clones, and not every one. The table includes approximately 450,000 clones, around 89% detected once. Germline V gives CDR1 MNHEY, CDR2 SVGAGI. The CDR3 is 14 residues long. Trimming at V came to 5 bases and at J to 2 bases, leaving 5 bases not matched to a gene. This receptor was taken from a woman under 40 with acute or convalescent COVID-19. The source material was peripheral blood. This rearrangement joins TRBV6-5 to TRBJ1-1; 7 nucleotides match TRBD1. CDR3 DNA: TGTGCCAGCAGTACGGGACAGCCCAACACTGAAGCTTTCTTT. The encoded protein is CASSTGQPNTEAFF.